These 14 T cell receptor beta chains share one sample of origin, sequenced in a study of cytomegalovirus exposure and HLA in healthy donors. The assay was immunoSEQ multiplex PCR, and TCRdb's table has in-frame clones only and misses some. Seen here are 150,000 to 200,000 clones, 80% to 90% observed once, and the top ten hold under 7%. Material for sequencing was PBMCs. The receptors stem from a woman under 40 in good health and CMV-seronegative.

This chain links TRBV27 with TRBJ2-7; the match to TRBD1 covers 9 bases. CDR3 size: 14 residues. The V gene end was trimmed by 7 bases and the J gene end by 4 bases; junction bases not matched to a gene: 8. Germline CDR1 and CDR2: MNHEY and SMNVEV (reference sequence). This chain's CDR3 is CASKGQGIVYEQYF. CDR3 bases: TGTGCCAGCAAAGGACAGGGGATTGTTTACGAGCAGTACTTC.

The rearrangement links TRBV7-3 to TRBJ1-5; no clear D gene. The CDR3 extends over 13 amino acids. V gave up 2 bases and J gave up 2 bases, with 4 bases separating them. The germline CDR1 and CDR2 sequences are SGHTA and FQGTGA. The CDR3 sequence: CASSLQGNQPQHF. The CDR3 coding sequence is TGTGCCAGCAGCTTACAGGGCAATCAGCCCCAGCATTTT.

This sequence joins TRBV4-2 and TRBJ2-3; 12 bases map to TRBD1. The CDR3 has 17 amino acids. V shed 3 bases and J 2 bases; nucleotides not matched to a gene: 6. Per germline, CDR1 LGHNA and CDR2 YNFKEQ. The DNA for the CDR3 is TGTGCCAGCAGCCACACCACGGGACAGGGGGCCACAGATACGCAGTATTTT. Protein sequence: CASSHTTGQGATDTQYF.

The rearrangement uses TRBV19 and TRBJ2-7; 7 bases are shared with TRBD1. The length of the CDR3 is 14 residues. The germline V gene has CDR1 LNHDA and CDR2 SQIVND (reference sequence). The V and J ends lost 3 bases and 6 bases, in that order; junction bases with no gene match: 8. The CDR3 DNA reads TGTGCCAGTAGTATTTCAGGGGGAGATGGCGAGCAGTACTTC. It is translated as CASSISGGDGEQYF.

This rearrangement joins TRBV25-1 to TRBJ1-2, with 7 bases lining up with TRBD1. This CDR3 is 15 amino acids long. With V trimmed by 4 bases and J by 4 bases, 9 bases remained unmatched. Looked up from germline, CDR1 is MGHDK and CDR2 is SYGVNS. The CDR3 coding sequence is TGTGCCAGCAGTGGGCCAGGGTCAGGGGGCTATGGCTACACCTTC. Amino acid sequence: CASSGPGSGGYGYTF.

V and J are TRBV4-3 and TRBJ1-5, with no clear D. CDR3 length: 17 residues. The ends were cut back, 0 bases at V and 0 bases at J, with 12 bases in the middle. CDR1 is LGHNA and CDR2 is YSLEER in the germline V gene. In DNA form, the CDR3 reads TGCGCCAGCAGCCAAGATAGATCCGAGAGTAGCAATCAGCCCCAGCATTTT. Translated, it gives CASSQDRSESSNQPQHF.

This sequence joins TRBV6-6 and TRBJ1-2, with D unclear. Germline V lookup: CDR1 MNHNY, CDR2 SVGAGI (reference sequence). V was pared by 0 bases and J by 4 bases, with 15 bases between. The CDR3 runs to 16 residues. The chain's CDR3 is CASSYSHTDLGYGYTF. CDR3 bases: TGTGCCAGCAGTTACTCCCATACAGATTTAGGCTATGGCTACACCTTC.

The chain carries TRBV15 and TRBJ1-3; D is possibly TRBD1 (6 bases). V dropped 0 bases and J dropped 4 bases, with 13 bases sitting between them. CDR3 length: 16 residues. CDR1 and CDR2 (germline): LNHNV, YYDKDF (reference sequence). For the CDR3, the DNA is TGTGCCACCAGCAGAGAAACAGGGACGCCCGGAAACACCATATATTTT. Its protein is CATSRETGTPGNTIYF.

The table lists this clone with a count of one. The chain uses TRBV11-3 and TRBJ2-7; D ambiguous. Germline CDR1 SGHNT, CDR2 YENEEA. The CDR3 is 12 residues long. V lost 2 bases, J lost 2 bases, and 4 bases lay in between. The CDR3 nucleotides read TGTGCCAGCAGCTTATCTCCCTACGAGCAGTACTTC. Its translation: CASSLSPYEQYF.

The J gene is TRBJ2-7, the V gene TRBV9; TRBD2 is a possible D gene (6 bases). Germline V gives CDR1 SGDLS, CDR2 YYNGEE. The CDR3 extends over 14 amino acids. V was clipped by 0 bases and J by 7 bases, with 14 bases between them. The CDR3 loop is CASSVGDSLGEQYF. In DNA form, the CDR3 reads TGTGCCAGCAGCGTAGGGGACTCCCTAGGGGAGCAGTACTTC.

This clone has only a few counts. Distinct nucleotide sequences in the sample also encode this CDR3. CDR3 protein: CASSVVGRSSGNTIYF. In DNA form, the CDR3 reads TGTGCCAGCAGCGTAGTTGGCAGGTCCTCTGGAAACACCATATATTTT. The chain employs TRBV9 and TRBJ1-3; D gene uncertain. Germline lookup yields CDR1 SGDLS and CDR2 YYNGEE. The length of the CDR3 is 16 residues. The V end lost 0 bases, the J end lost 0 bases, and 10 bases lay between the germline ends.

The J gene is TRBJ1-5, the V gene TRBV18, with D perhaps TRBD1 (6 bases). Deletions cut 6 bases from V and 0 bases from J, with 12 bases between. Germline V gene lookup returns CDR1 KGHSH and CDR2 LQKENI. The CDR3 runs to 15 residues. CDR3 in amino acids: CASSGGQFSNQPQHF. The DNA of the CDR3 is TGTGCCAGCTCGGGGGGACAATTTAGCAATCAGCCCCAGCATTTT.

The chain recombines TRBV27 with TRBJ1-2, with D possibly TRBD1 on 5 matching bases. Germline CDR1 MNHEY, CDR2 SMNVEV (reference sequence). Trimming removed 8 bases from V and 7 bases from J, with 17 bases in between. The CDR3 spans 13 residues. CDR3 amino acids: CASGSPTGAGYTF. CDR3 DNA sequence: TGTGCCAGCGGAAGTCCCACAGGTGCTGGCTACACCTTC.

The chain combines TRBV29-1 with TRBJ2-7; a weak D match, TRBD2 (5 bases). This CDR3 has 13 residues. The V gene's germline CDR1 is SQVTM and CDR2 ANQGSEA. V gave up 4 bases and J gave up 3 bases, with 13 bases separating them. The CDR3 reads CSVVGRRNYEQYF. Written as DNA, the CDR3 is TGCAGCGTTGTAGGACGGAGGAACTACGAGCAGTACTTC.